The rows below give T cell receptor beta chains drawn from one sample of a study of T cells in Graves' hyperthyroidism and ophthalmopathy. TCRdb passed the multiplex PCR reads through MiXCR, listing each CDR3 protein once. Of about 700,000 distinct CDR3 sequences in the sample, 12% to 15% were seen once. The sequencing input was blood. These receptors all stem from a woman between 18 and 29 years old with Graves' hyperthyroidism. Both conserved end residues are part of each CDR3. Fields, in order: CDR3 length, J gene, D gene, clone size, V gene, CDR3 protein, CDR3 DNA. The D gene is left open where the match is weak. Not all rows give a size; the values are once, few, many and, for expanded clones, a class.

len: 21
j_gene: TRBJ2-7
d_gene: TRBD2
abundance: NA
v_gene: TRBV11-1
CDR3aa: CASSFLDPVPGAGGPSYEQYF
CDR3nt: TGTGCCAGCAGCTTCTTAGATCCCGTCCCTGGGGCGGGAGGGCCGTCCTACGAGCAGTACTTC

len: 17
j_gene: TRBJ2-3
d_gene: TRBD1
abundance: NA
v_gene: TRBV9
CDR3aa: CASSVGTGGSSTDTQYF
CDR3nt: TGTGCCAGCAGCGTAGGAACAGGGGGCTCTAGCACAGATACGCAGTATTTT

len: 15
j_gene: TRBJ2-3
d_gene: TRBD2
abundance: few
v_gene: TRBV18
CDR3aa: CASSPVGGPQDTQYF
CDR3nt: TGTGCCAGCTCACCAGTGGGAGGGCCTCAAGATACGCAGTATTTT

len: 14
j_gene: TRBJ2-1
d_gene: TRBD1
abundance: many
v_gene: TRBV30
CDR3aa: CAWIQGASPNEQFF
CDR3nt: TGTGCCTGGATACAGGGGGCTAGCCCCAATGAGCAGTTCTTC

len: 16
j_gene: TRBJ2-3
d_gene: TRBD1
abundance: few
v_gene: TRBV18
CDR3aa: CASSPPGTGRTDTQYF
CDR3nt: TGTGCCAGCTCACCACCGGGGACAGGGCGCACAGATACGCAGTATTTT

len: 19
j_gene: TRBJ2-1
d_gene: TRBD2
abundance: NA
v_gene: TRBV27
CDR3aa: CASSPYLTSGTTTKNEQFF
CDR3nt: TGTGCCAGCAGTCCCTATCTGACTAGCGGGACAACTACCAAGAATGAGCAGTTCTTC

len: 14
j_gene: TRBJ1-1
d_gene: NA
abundance: few
v_gene: TRBV12-3/TRBV12-4
CDR3aa: CASSFGQRYTEAFF
CDR3nt: TGTGCCAGCAGTTTTGGGCAGAGATACACTGAAGCTTTCTTT

len: 15
j_gene: TRBJ2-4
d_gene: NA
abundance: NA
v_gene: TRBV20-1
CDR3aa: CSARDVGRGENIQYF
CDR3nt: TGCAGTGCTAGAGATGTGGGCAGGGGTGAAAACATTCAGTACTTC

len: 14
j_gene: TRBJ2-2
d_gene: TRBD2
abundance: NA
v_gene: TRBV20-1
CDR3aa: CSARGRESTGELFF
CDR3nt: TGCAGTGCTAGAGGGCGGGAGTCGACCGGGGAGCTGTTTTTT

len: 15
j_gene: TRBJ2-7
d_gene: NA
abundance: few
v_gene: TRBV5-6
CDR3aa: CASSLRGGGFYEQYF
CDR3nt: TGTGCCAGCAGCTTGAGGGGGGGCGGATTCTACGAGCAGTACTTC

len: 18
j_gene: TRBJ2-7
d_gene: NA
abundance: NA
v_gene: TRBV6-1
CDR3aa: CASSPTRPDPRAHYEQYF
CDR3nt: TGTGCCAGCAGTCCCACCCGCCCCGATCCCCGGGCTCACTACGAGCAGTACTTC

len: 16
j_gene: TRBJ2-5
d_gene: NA
abundance: many
v_gene: TRBV28
CDR3aa: CASSPMMGGTQETQYF
CDR3nt: TGTGCCAGCAGCCCTATGATGGGCGGCACCCAAGAGACCCAGTACTTC

len: 14
j_gene: TRBJ2-7
d_gene: NA
abundance: many
v_gene: TRBV12-3/TRBV12-4
CDR3aa: CASILLTPSYEQYF
CDR3nt: TGTGCCAGCATTCTCTTGACCCCCTCCTACGAGCAGTACTTC

len: 14
j_gene: TRBJ2-3
d_gene: NA
abundance: NA
v_gene: TRBV28
CDR3aa: CATRPRGRTDTQYF
CDR3nt: TGTGCCACCCGTCCCAGGGGAAGGACAGATACGCAGTATTTT

len: 17
j_gene: TRBJ2-7
d_gene: TRBD2
abundance: NA
v_gene: TRBV5-5
CDR3aa: CASSLILPVGGFYEQYF
CDR3nt: TGTGCCAGCAGCTTGATTCTACCTGTGGGAGGGTTCTACGAGCAGTACTTC

len: 14
j_gene: TRBJ2-3
d_gene: NA
abundance: NA
v_gene: TRBV10-3
CDR3aa: CAISDRGPTDTQYF
CDR3nt: TGTGCCATCAGTGACAGGGGTCCGACAGATACGCAGTATTTT

len: 14
j_gene: TRBJ2-7
d_gene: TRBD1
abundance: many
v_gene: TRBV6-2/TRBV6-3
CDR3aa: CASNRDRDFYEQYF
CDR3nt: TGTGCCAGCAATAGGGACAGGGACTTCTACGAGCAGTACTTC

len: 14
j_gene: TRBJ2-3
d_gene: NA
abundance: few
v_gene: TRBV19
CDR3aa: CASRAGRITDTQYF
CDR3nt: TGTGCCAGTAGAGCTGGACGGATCACAGATACGCAGTATTTT

len: 17
j_gene: TRBJ2-2
d_gene: NA
abundance: NA
v_gene: TRBV3-1
CDR3aa: CASSQVVQEGNTGELFF
CDR3nt: TGTGCCAGCAGCCAAGTCGTACAGGAGGGGAACACCGGGGAGCTGTTTTTT

len: 14
j_gene: TRBJ2-7
d_gene: NA
abundance: NA
v_gene: TRBV27
CDR3aa: CASSFWTPPAEQYF
CDR3nt: TGTGCCAGCAGTTTTTGGACTCCCCCCGCCGAGCAGTACTTC

len: 13
j_gene: TRBJ2-7
d_gene: NA
abundance: many
v_gene: TRBV3-1
CDR3aa: CASSQRPGYEQYF
CDR3nt: TGTGCCAGCAGCCAACGGCCTGGCTACGAGCAGTACTTC

len: 17
j_gene: TRBJ1-5
d_gene: NA
abundance: NA
v_gene: TRBV7-2
CDR3aa: CASSLWPQDPSNQPQHF
CDR3nt: TGTGCCAGCAGCTTATGGCCCCAAGACCCTAGCAATCAGCCCCAGCATTTT

len: 14
j_gene: TRBJ2-5
d_gene: NA
abundance: many
v_gene: TRBV7-2
CDR3aa: CASSLFGREETQYF
CDR3nt: TGTGCCAGCAGCTTATTTGGCAGGGAAGAGACCCAGTACTTC

len: 14
j_gene: TRBJ2-3
d_gene: NA
abundance: NA
v_gene: TRBV5-4
CDR3aa: CASSLWDITDTQYF
CDR3nt: TGTGCCAGCAGCTTATGGGATATCACAGATACGCAGTATTTT

len: 13
j_gene: TRBJ2-7
d_gene: NA
abundance: NA
v_gene: TRBV7-2
CDR3aa: CASRHTGSHEQYF
CDR3nt: TGTGCCAGCAGGCATACAGGGAGCCACGAGCAGTACTTC

len: 14
j_gene: TRBJ1-1
d_gene: NA
abundance: NA
v_gene: TRBV11-2
CDR3aa: CASTYSRGRTEAFF
CDR3nt: TGTGCCAGCACCTACTCACGGGGGAGGACTGAAGCTTTCTTT